A selection of T cell receptor beta chains follows, all from one sample in a study of cytomegalovirus exposure and HLA in healthy donors. Clones were read by immunoSEQ multiplex PCR, and TCRdb kept only the in-frame ones, dropping some. The sample has more than 100,000 clones, 55% to 65% seen once. Sequencing was carried out using PBMCs. All receptors come from a man in his forties in good health and CMV-seropositive. Each CDR3 is given with its conserved first and last residue. Each record gives: V gene, CDR3 protein.

V: TRBV2
CDR3: CAGLAGGLGNEQFF

V: TRBV4-1
CDR3: CASSQGGRGGYEQYF

V: TRBV27
CDR3: CASSPRAGGNSYEQYF

V: TRBV11-2
CDR3: CASSLGRGLIGNTIYF

V: TRBV30
CDR3: CAWGRTGGETQYF

V: TRBV27
CDR3: CASSPRQGAEVGGNTIYF

V: TRBV18
CDR3: CASSLILNTEAFF

V: TRBV5-6
CDR3: CASSTDRRNGYTF

V: TRBV6-1
CDR3: CASSGFPTGLNTEAFF

V: TRBV11-3
CDR3: CASSLGTGTQETQYF

V: TRBV19
CDR3: CASSIVAGDYEQYF

V: TRBV4-1
CDR3: CASRGPSPSSYEQYF

V: TRBV11-2
CDR3: CASSPRGGPGANVLTF

V: TRBV6-5
CDR3: CASSYSTGRGYTF

V: TRBV4-2
CDR3: CASSQELAGGYTGELFF

V: TRBV6-1
CDR3: CASSEISGSRYEQYF

V: TRBV13
CDR3: CASSPGLSTDTQYF

V: TRBV19
CDR3: CASSIEGTGLGYNEQFF

V: TRBV5-1
CDR3: CASSLGQTGFYGYTF

V: TRBV11-2
CDR3: CASVLVLSTEAFF

V: TRBV6-1
CDR3: CASSVQGARETQYF

V: TRBV7-9
CDR3: CASSPPASGKDEQFF

V: TRBV27
CDR3: CASSFRQGNTEAFF

V: TRBV7-6
CDR3: CASSRTGENTEAFF

V: TRBV5-1
CDR3: CASRLAGGPTYNEQFF

V: TRBV29-1
CDR3: CSVGGQGATDTQYF

V: TRBV19
CDR3: CASSSYRDRETEAFF

V: TRBV19
CDR3: CASSLQGLVGSNEQFF

V: TRBV9
CDR3: CASSVGPSYNEQFF

V: TRBV5-1
CDR3: CASSRLAGGRETQYF

V: TRBV10-2
CDR3: CASSESGQGASPLHF

V: TRBV6-6
CDR3: CASSYYGTDYEQYF

V: TRBV5-1
CDR3: CASSLAGGDEKLFF

V: TRBV5-6
CDR3: CASSLFSHPEAFF

V: TRBV28
CDR3: CASSLIGAYEQYF

V: TRBV10-3
CDR3: CAISPGTGGGQPQHF

V: TRBV5-1
CDR3: CASSLGASGSTDTQYF

V: TRBV7-2
CDR3: CASSHTNVGGYGYTF

V: TRBV5-4
CDR3: CASSLPGSYNEQFF

V: TRBV27
CDR3: CASSRSFGETQYF

V: TRBV7-2
CDR3: CASSSGTSRAQYF

V: TRBV4-3
CDR3: CASSQGYRTSGMGYNEQFF